This passage covers 2 T cell receptor beta chains from one sample sequenced in a study of vaccination effects on CD4 cells after COVID-19. Sequencing was performed with immunoSEQ multiplex PCR; in TCRdb, only in-frame clones are kept and a portion is missing. The sample yields about 71,000 clones, about 65% seen once. These receptors have no identified antigens. In the ViraFEST assay, antigen-specific CD4+ clonotypes were identified by expansion after peptide-pool stimulation. The culture ran for 10 to 11 days, and then CD4+ T cells were isolated. Negative nucleocapsid antibody tests before and after vaccination confirmed no previous SARS-CoV-2 infection. Sequences were derived from CD4+ T cells from PBMCs cultured with HCoV-OC43 spike peptides, sampled before COVID-19 vaccination. Subset given: HCoV-OC43 spike overlapping peptide pool stimulation. All receptors come from a human donor who received a COVID-19 vaccine.

This chain uses TRBV30 with TRBJ1-2; D is ambiguous. The CDR3 runs to 14 residues. Germline V gene data show CDR1 as GTSNPN and CDR2 as SVGIG (reference sequence). The ends were cut back, 8 bases at V and 4 bases at J, with 20 bases in the middle. The CDR3 region is CAQRAAISSYGYTF. DNA of the CDR3: TGTGCCCAGAGAGCAGCTATTAGTTCCTATGGCTACACCTTC.

This clone was recorded a few times. The J gene is TRBJ1-1, the V gene TRBV18; D is undetermined. The CDR3 spans 14 residues. Trimming left V 3 bases short and J 1 base short, with 9 bases between. Germline CDR1 and CDR2: KGHSH and LQKENI. CDR3 sequence (DNA): TGTGCCAGCTCACCGGCAGCCCAGAACACTGAAGCTTTCTTT. This sequence encodes CASSPAAQNTEAFF. Looking up the rest from reference TRBV18 and TRBJ1-1 gives the full variable domain: NAGVMQNPRHLVRRRGQEARLRCSPMKGHSHVYWYRQLPEEGLKFMVYLQKENIIDESGMPKERFSAEFPKEGPSILRIQQVVRGDSAAYFCASSPAAQNTEAFFGQGTRLTVV.